This TCR beta chain was identified during a study of CD8 T cells in ankylosing spondylitis. The CDR3 loop spans 15 amino acids. Germline V gene lookup returns CDR1 MGHRA and CDR2 YSYEKL. V was cut by 4 bases and J by 7 bases, with 17 bases left in between. MiXCR, applied by TCRdb to the 5' RACE reads, yields one record per CDR3 protein. The sample carries more than 95,000 distinct CDR3 sequences, roughly 8.7% recorded once. The rearrangement joins TRBV4-1 to TRBJ2-1, with D maybe TRBD2 (6 bases). The receptor was isolated from a male donor with ankylosing spondylitis or in good health (not recorded which). Sequencing input: blood, either unsorted or a sorted T cell fraction (not recorded which). CDR3 in amino acids: CASSPGLLRGNEQFF. CDR3 in DNA: TGCGCCAGCAGCCCTGGACTACTTAGAGGAAATGAGCAGTTCTTC.